The 29 T cell receptor beta chains listed next were all sequenced from one sample in a study of CXCR3-negative and CXCR3-positive naive CD8 T cells. Study findings and constraints: CXCR3-expressing naive cells carried TRB CDR3s more hydrophobic than those of CXCR3-negative naive cells.

It was by 5' RACE with UMI labels that the TRB cDNA libraries were prepared. TCRdb reprocessed the 5' RACE reads; each CDR3 protein has one entry and no DNA is given. The sample's table shows about 110,000 distinct CDR3 sequences. These receptors have no identified antigens. The sample was naive CXCR3+ CD8+ T cells from blood. As for subset: CD45RO-CCR7+CD27+CD95- naive CD8+ T cells expressing CXCR3 (TNR3+). These receptors all come from a human donor in good health. Some clones in this sample may be carry-over from other donors' samples.

V usage is TRBV6-5 and J usage is TRBJ2-3. The CDR3 covers 15 residues. Germline V CDR1 and CDR2: MNHEY, SVGAGI. CDR3 amino acids: CASSYLKGSTDTQYF.

This chain connects TRBV12-3 or TRBV12-4 to TRBJ2-1; the D call of TRBD1 rests on TCRdb alone, since no DNA is present to check it. The CDR3 sequence is 15 residues long. CDR3 loop: CASRGWGPSLGEQFF.

The chain combines TRBV15 with TRBJ1-1; TCRdb calls TRBD1, which cannot be checked without DNA. CDR1 LNHNV and CDR2 YYDKDF come from the germline V gene (reference sequence). This CDR3 spans 13 amino acids. The CDR3 protein is CATRPGGGTEAFF.

The V call is TRBV27, the J call TRBJ2-7. Germline CDR1 is MNHEY and CDR2 is SMNVEV (reference sequence). CDR3 length: 13 residues. CDR3 loop: CASSLSTTYEQYF.

V usage is TRBV29-1 and J usage is TRBJ1-2; TCRdb's D gene call, TRBD1, goes unchecked for lack of DNA. CDR1 and CDR2 (germline): SQVTM, ANQGSEA. The CDR3 loop spans 15 amino acids. The CDR3 loop is CSVVMGQGDSDGYTF.

The J gene is TRBJ2-5, the V gene TRBV15; TCRdb calls TRBD2, which cannot be checked without DNA. Germline CDR1 is LNHNV and CDR2 is YYDKDF (reference sequence). The CDR3 sequence is 18 residues long. The CDR3 sequence: CATSRDRGASGDQETQYF.

The chain carries TRBV2 and TRBJ2-1; as DNA is missing, the TRBD1 call by TCRdb cannot be tested. The length of the CDR3 is 14 residues. Germline V gene data show CDR1 as SNHLY and CDR2 as FYNNEI. The CDR3 protein is CASSGQGADVEQFF.

The chain carries TRBV5-1 and TRBJ2-2; there is no DNA to check the TCRdb D call of TRBD1. The CDR3 consists of 16 residues. Germline V gives CDR1 SGHRS, CDR2 YFSETQ. The CDR3 protein is CASSFPTGGPTGELFF.

The V and J genes are TRBV7-2 and TRBJ1-2; TCRdb's D call, TRBD1, is unchecked because there is no DNA. Germline lookup yields CDR1 SGHTA and CDR2 FQGNSA. The CDR3 is 14 residues long. CDR3 sequence: CASGPWGVHYGYTF.

The CDR3 sequence is CASTPRSDPNVRGTNNEQYF. The V and J genes are TRBV7-3 and TRBJ2-7; TCRdb outputs TRBD1, but without DNA this stays unchecked. The germline gives CDR1 SGHTA, CDR2 FQGTGA. This CDR3 is 20 amino acids long.

The chain links TRBV5-6 to TRBJ2-1; no DNA is available, so the TRBD1 call from TCRdb remains unchecked. Germline-derived CDR1 and CDR2 are SGHDT and YYEEEE. This CDR3 contains 15 residues. The CDR3 sequence is CASSLIQGAHNEQFF.

The CDR3 spells CASSLGVVGSNQPQHF. The chain employs TRBV13 and TRBJ1-5. The CDR3 contains 16 residues. The germline gives CDR1 PRHDT, CDR2 FYEKMQ (reference sequence).

The chain joins TRBV5-6 to TRBJ2-7. CDR1 SGHDT and CDR2 YYEEEE come from the germline V gene. This CDR3 has 14 amino acids. The CDR3 is CASSLGPTSYEQYF.

The chain links TRBV27 to TRBJ2-7; TCRdb reports TRBD1, a call that lacks DNA to check it against. Germline CDR1 and CDR2: MNHEY and SMNVEV (reference sequence). CDR3 length: 15 amino acids. The CDR3 loop is CASSLSSGPLSEQYF.

The rearrangement joins TRBV7-3 to TRBJ2-1; lacking DNA, the TRBD2 call made by TCRdb goes unchecked. This CDR3 spans 15 amino acids. The V gene's germline CDR1 is SGHTA and CDR2 FQGTGA. The CDR3 here is CASSPTGSGPDEQFF. Filled out from reference TRBV7-3 and TRBJ2-1, the complete variable domain reads GAGVSQTPSNKVTEKGKYVELRCDPISGHTALYWYRQSLGQGPEFLIYFQGTGAADDSGLPNDRFFAVRPEGSVSTLKIQRTERGDSAVYLCASSPTGSGPDEQFFGPGTRLTVL.

This chain uses TRBV24-1 with TRBJ2-1; there is no DNA to check the TCRdb D call of TRBD1. This CDR3 is built from 15 residues. Germline values: CDR1 KGHDR, CDR2 SFDVKD. CDR3 sequence reads: CATSDLRRGGHEQFF.

The rearrangement joins TRBV9 to TRBJ1-2; lacking DNA, the TRBD1 call made by TCRdb goes unchecked. The CDR3 spans 15 residues. From germline, CDR1 is SGDLS and CDR2 YYNGEE. CDR3 loop: CASSAEFTGIYGYTF.

The rearrangement joins TRBV4-3 to TRBJ2-1; there is no DNA to check the TCRdb D call of TRBD2. The CDR3 is 15 amino acids. CDR1 LGHNA and CDR2 YSLEER come from the germline V gene. CDR3 amino acids: CASSHLTSGGNEQFF.

V is TRBV4-2 and J is TRBJ2-7; TCRdb picks TRBD2, but there is no DNA to check that call. Germline V gene data show CDR1 as LGHNA and CDR2 as YNFKEQ. CDR3 size: 13 residues. CDR3: CASSPTSGYEQYF.

The V call is TRBV7-9, the J call TRBJ1-1. Per germline, CDR1 SEHNR and CDR2 FQNEAQ (reference sequence). This CDR3 contains 14 residues. The chain's CDR3 is CASSLTPVETEAFF.

This rearrangement joins TRBV7-2 to TRBJ2-7; the TCRdb D gene call, TRBD1, has no DNA to confirm it. Germline values: CDR1 SGHTA, CDR2 FQGNSA. The CDR3 covers 17 residues. The CDR3 loop reads CASSLTPLGTGIYEQYF.

The chain joins TRBV4-1 to TRBJ2-7; without DNA, the TCRdb call of TRBD1 cannot be checked. Germline CDR1 reads MGHRA; CDR2 reads YSYEKL. This CDR3 has 13 amino acids. CDR3 loop: CASSQNRDYEQYF.

This chain joins TRBV7-9 and TRBJ2-3. There are 12 residues in the CDR3. Germline loops: CDR1 SEHNR, CDR2 FQNEAQ (reference sequence). The CDR3 sequence is CASSSFTDTQYF.

J is TRBJ2-7 and V is TRBV7-9; TCRdb's D gene call, TRBD2, goes unchecked for lack of DNA. The CDR3 loop spans 13 amino acids. CDR1 is SEHNR, CDR2 FQNEAQ, per germline (reference sequence). CDR3: CASSPRDSPNSYF.

J is TRBJ1-2 and V is TRBV7-3. CDR3 size: 15 residues. The germline gives CDR1 SGHTA, CDR2 FQGTGA. This CDR3 is CASSLTGEANYGYTF.

The J gene is TRBJ2-2, the V gene TRBV10-3; TCRdb indicates TRBD2, and absent DNA this call remains unverified. In germline, CDR1 is ENHRY, CDR2 SYGVKD. The CDR3 length is 16 residues. The CDR3 reads CAISEPLAGDNGELFF.

The gene calls are TRBV29-1 and TRBJ2-1; TCRdb indicates TRBD1, and absent DNA this call remains unverified. CDR3 length: 17 residues. Germline lookup yields CDR1 SQVTM and CDR2 ANQGSEA. CDR3 region: CSVESPAGTASYNEQFF.

The V and J genes are TRBV6-5 and TRBJ2-7; TCRdb gives TRBD1 as the D gene, but with no DNA this cannot be confirmed. The CDR3 loop spans 16 amino acids. Per the germline V gene, CDR1 is MNHEY and CDR2 is SVGAGI. CDR3 residues: CASSYSTGQLSYEQYF.

The gene calls are TRBV7-9 and TRBJ2-7; TCRdb outputs TRBD2, but without DNA this stays unchecked. CDR3 length: 13 residues. Per the germline V gene, CDR1 is SEHNR and CDR2 is FQNEAQ (reference sequence). The CDR3 protein is CVSSPGTSYEQYF.